This T cell receptor (beta chain) was documented in a study of response to subunit inactivated influenza vaccine. The CDR3 extends over 16 amino acids. Trimming left V 6 bases short and J 1 base short, with 16 bases between. The germline V gene encodes CDR1 MNHEY and CDR2 SVGEGT. This clonotype was counted a few times. TCRdb passed the RT-PCR reads through MiXCR, listing each CDR3 protein once. Of about 540,000 distinct CDR3 sequences listed, 20% to 25% are singletons. These data also featured in a second study, about T cells expressing NK-cell markers. According to that study: Generation of TCR beta cDNA was performed by 5'RACE template switching incorporating UMIs. In 5 or 6 donors, dominant CD3+CD56+NKG2C+ clonotypes ranked among the top 10 CD8+ clonotypes. The CD3+CD56-NKG2C+ fraction of a handful of donors was likewise dominated by these clonotypes.

The chain combines TRBV6-2 or TRBV6-3 with TRBJ2-1; TRBD1 might be the D (5 bases). This receptor was identified in a man aged 45-65 years who received an inactivated influenza vaccine. The material was CD4+ T cells sorted from PBMCs, obtained 12 days after vaccination. The CDR3: CASRPRQGWSYNEQFF. The DNA for the CDR3 is TGTGCCAGCAGGCCAAGGCAGGGTTGGTCCTACAATGAGCAGTTCTTC.